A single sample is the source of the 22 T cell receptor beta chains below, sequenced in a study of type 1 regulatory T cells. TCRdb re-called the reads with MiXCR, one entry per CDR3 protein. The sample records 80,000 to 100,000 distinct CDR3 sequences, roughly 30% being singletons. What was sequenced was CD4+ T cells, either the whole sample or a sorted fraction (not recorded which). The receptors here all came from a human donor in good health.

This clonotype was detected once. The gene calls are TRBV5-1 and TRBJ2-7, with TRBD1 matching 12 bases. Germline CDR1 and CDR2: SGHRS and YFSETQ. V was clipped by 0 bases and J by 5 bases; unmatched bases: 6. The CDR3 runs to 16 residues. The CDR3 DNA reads TGCGCCAGCAGCTTGGGAACGGGACAGGGGGCCAACGAGCAGTACTTC. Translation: CASSLGTGQGANEQYF.

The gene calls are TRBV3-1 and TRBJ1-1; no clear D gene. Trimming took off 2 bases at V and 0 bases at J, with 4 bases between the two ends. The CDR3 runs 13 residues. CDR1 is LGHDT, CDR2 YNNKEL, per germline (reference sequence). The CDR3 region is CASSQSVNTEAFF. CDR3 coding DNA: TGTGCCAGCAGCCAATCAGTGAACACTGAAGCTTTCTTT.

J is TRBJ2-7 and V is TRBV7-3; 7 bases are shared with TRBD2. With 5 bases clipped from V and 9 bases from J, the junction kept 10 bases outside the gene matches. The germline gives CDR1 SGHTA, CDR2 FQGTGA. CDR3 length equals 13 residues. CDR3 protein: CASSPGSGGLQYF. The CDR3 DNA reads TGTGCCAGCAGCCCGGGTTCGGGAGGATTGCAGTACTTC. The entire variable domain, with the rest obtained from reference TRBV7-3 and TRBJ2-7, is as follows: GAGVSQTPSNKVTEKGKYVELRCDPISGHTALYWYRQSLGQGPEFLIYFQGTGAADDSGLPNDRFFAVRPEGSVSTLKIQRTERGDSAVYLCASSPGSGGLQYFGPGTRLTVT.

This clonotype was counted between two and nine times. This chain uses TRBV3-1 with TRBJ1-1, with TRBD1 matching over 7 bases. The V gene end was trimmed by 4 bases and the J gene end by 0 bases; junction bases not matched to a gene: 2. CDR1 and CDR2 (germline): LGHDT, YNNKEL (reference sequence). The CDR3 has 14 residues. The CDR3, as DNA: TGTGCCAGCAGCCCGGGACAGATGAACACTGAAGCTTTCTTT. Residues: CASSPGQMNTEAFF.

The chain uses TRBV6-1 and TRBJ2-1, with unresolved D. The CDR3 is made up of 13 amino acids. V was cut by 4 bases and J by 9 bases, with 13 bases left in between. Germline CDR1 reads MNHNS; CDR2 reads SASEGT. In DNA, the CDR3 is TGTGCCAGCAGTGGGCCCCTAGGGCTTGAGCAGTTCTTC. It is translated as CASSGPLGLEQFF.

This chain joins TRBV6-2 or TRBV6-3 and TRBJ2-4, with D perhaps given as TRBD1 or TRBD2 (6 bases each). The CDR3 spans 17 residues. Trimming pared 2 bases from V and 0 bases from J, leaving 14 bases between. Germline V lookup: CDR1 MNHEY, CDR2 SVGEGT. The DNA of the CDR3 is TGTGCCAGCAGTTACGTGGGAGGAGGGGGAGCCAAAAACATTCAGTACTTC. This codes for CASSYVGGGGAKNIQYF.

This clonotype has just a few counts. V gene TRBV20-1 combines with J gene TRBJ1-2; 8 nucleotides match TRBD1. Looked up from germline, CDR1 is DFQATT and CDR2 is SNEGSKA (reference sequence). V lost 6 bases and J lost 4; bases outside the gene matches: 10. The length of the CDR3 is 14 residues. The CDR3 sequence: CSAKDRANGYGYTF. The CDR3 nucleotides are TGCAGTGCAAAGGACAGGGCCAACGGCTATGGCTACACCTTC.

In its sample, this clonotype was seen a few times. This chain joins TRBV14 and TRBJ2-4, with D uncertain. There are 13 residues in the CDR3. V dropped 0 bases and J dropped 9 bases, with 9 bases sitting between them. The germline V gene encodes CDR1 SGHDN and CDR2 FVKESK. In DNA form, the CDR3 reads TGTGCCAGCAGCCAAGACCACGCCGGCATTCAGTACTTC. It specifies CASSQDHAGIQYF.

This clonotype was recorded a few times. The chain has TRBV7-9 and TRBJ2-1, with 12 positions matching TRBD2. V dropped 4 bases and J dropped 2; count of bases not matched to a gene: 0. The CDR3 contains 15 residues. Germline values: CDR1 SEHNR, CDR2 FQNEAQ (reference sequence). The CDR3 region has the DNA TGTGCCAGCAGCTGGACTAGCGGGGCCTACAATGAGCAGTTCTTC. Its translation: CASSWTSGAYNEQFF.

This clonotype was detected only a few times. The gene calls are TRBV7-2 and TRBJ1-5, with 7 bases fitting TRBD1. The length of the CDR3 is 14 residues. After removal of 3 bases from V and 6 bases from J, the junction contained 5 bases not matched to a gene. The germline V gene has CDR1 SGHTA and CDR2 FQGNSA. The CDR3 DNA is TGTGCCAGCAGCTTCGGGACAGTCAGTCAGCCCCAGCATTTT. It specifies CASSFGTVSQPQHF.

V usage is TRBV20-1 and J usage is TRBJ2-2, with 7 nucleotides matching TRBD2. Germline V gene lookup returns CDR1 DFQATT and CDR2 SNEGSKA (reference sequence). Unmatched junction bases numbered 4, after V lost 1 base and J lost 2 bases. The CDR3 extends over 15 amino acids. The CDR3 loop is CSARVSSGNTGELFF. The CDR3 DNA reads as TGCAGTGCTAGAGTTTCTAGCGGAAACACCGGGGAGCTGTTTTTT.

This CDR3 reads CASSDQGARGWLFF. CDR3 DNA: TGTGCCAGCAGCGATCAGGGGGCGCGTGGCTGGCTGTTTTTT. The genes are TRBV6-6 and TRBJ1-4; 8 bases align to TRBD1. The CDR3 is 14 residues long. CDR1 is MNHNY and CDR2 is SVGAGI in the germline V gene (reference sequence). With V trimmed by 6 bases and J by 14 bases, 14 bases remained unmatched.

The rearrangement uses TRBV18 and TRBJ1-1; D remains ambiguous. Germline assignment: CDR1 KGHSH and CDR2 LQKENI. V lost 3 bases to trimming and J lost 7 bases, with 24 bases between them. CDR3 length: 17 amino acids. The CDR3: CASSPTPKGFWAGEAFF. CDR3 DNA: TGTGCCAGCTCACCGACCCCGAAGGGTTTCTGGGCCGGTGAAGCTTTCTTT.

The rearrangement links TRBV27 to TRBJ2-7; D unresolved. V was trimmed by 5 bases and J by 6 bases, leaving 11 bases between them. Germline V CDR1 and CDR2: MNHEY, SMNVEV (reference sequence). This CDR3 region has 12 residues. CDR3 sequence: CASSGPLREQYF. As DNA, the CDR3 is TGTGCCAGCAGTGGACCCCTACGCGAGCAGTACTTC.

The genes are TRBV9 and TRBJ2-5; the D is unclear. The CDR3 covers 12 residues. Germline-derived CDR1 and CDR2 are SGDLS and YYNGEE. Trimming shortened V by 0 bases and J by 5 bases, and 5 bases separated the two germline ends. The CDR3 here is CASSVDLETQYF. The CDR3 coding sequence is TGTGCCAGCAGCGTAGATCTGGAGACCCAGTACTTC.

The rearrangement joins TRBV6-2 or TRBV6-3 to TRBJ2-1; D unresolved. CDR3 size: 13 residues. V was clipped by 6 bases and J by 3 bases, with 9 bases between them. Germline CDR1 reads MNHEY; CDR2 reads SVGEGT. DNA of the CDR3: TGTGCCAGCAGATTCGACAACTACAATGAGCAGTTCTTC. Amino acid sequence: CASRFDNYNEQFF.

CDR3 sequence reads: CASSLVLRGPPEQFF. In DNA form, the CDR3 reads TGTGCCAGCAGCTTGGTATTGCGGGGTCCCCCTGAGCAGTTCTTC. The chain couples TRBV5-6 to TRBJ2-1; D possibly corresponds to TRBD2 (6 bases). The V gene's germline CDR1 is SGHDT and CDR2 YYEEEE. The CDR3 extends over 15 amino acids. Trimming removed 0 bases from V and 9 bases from J, with 16 bases in between.

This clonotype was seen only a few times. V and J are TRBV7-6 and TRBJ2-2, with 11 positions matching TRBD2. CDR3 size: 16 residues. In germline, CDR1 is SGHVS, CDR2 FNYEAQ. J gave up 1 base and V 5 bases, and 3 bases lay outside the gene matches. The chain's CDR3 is CASSGSGRVNTGELFF. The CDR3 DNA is TGTGCCAGCAGCGGTAGCGGGAGGGTGAACACCGGGGAGCTGTTTTTT. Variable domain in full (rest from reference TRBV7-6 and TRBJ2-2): GAGVSQSPRYKVTKRGQDVALRCDPISGHVSLYWYRQALGQGPEFLTYFNYEAQQDKSGLPNDRFSAERPEGSISTLTIQRTEQRDSAMYRCASSGSGRVNTGELFFGEGSRLTVL.

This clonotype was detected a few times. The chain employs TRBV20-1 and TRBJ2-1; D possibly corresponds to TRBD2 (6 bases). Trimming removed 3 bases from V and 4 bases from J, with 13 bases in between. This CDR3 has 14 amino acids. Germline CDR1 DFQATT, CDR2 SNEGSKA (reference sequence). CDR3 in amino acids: CSARGLAKYNEQFF. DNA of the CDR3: TGCAGTGCTAGGGGGCTAGCGAAGTACAATGAGCAGTTCTTC.

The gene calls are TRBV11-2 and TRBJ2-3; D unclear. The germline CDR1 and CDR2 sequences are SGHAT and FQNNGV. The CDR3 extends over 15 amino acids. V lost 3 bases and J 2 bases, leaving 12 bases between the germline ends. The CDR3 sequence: CASSLIPPPTDTQYF. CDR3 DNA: TGTGCCAGCAGCTTGATACCACCCCCCACAGATACGCAGTATTTT. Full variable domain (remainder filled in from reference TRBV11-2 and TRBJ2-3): EAGVAQSPRYKIIEKRQSVAFWCNPISGHATLYWYQQILGQGPKLLIQFQNNGVVDDSQLPKDRFSAERLKGVDSTLKIQPAKLEDSAVYLCASSLIPPPTDTQYFGPGTRLTVL.

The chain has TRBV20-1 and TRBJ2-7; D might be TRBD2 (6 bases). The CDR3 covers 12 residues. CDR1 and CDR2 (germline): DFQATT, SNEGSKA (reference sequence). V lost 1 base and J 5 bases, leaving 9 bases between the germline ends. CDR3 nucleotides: TGCAGTGCTAGAGCTCGGGGGAACGAGCAGTACTTC. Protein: CSARARGNEQYF.

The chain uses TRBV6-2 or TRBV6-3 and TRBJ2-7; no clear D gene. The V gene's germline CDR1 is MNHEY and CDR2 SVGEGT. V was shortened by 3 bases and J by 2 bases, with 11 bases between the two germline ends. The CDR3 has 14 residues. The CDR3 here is CASSYSAGAYEQYF. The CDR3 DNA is TGTGCCAGCAGTTATAGTGCAGGAGCCTACGAGCAGTACTTC.